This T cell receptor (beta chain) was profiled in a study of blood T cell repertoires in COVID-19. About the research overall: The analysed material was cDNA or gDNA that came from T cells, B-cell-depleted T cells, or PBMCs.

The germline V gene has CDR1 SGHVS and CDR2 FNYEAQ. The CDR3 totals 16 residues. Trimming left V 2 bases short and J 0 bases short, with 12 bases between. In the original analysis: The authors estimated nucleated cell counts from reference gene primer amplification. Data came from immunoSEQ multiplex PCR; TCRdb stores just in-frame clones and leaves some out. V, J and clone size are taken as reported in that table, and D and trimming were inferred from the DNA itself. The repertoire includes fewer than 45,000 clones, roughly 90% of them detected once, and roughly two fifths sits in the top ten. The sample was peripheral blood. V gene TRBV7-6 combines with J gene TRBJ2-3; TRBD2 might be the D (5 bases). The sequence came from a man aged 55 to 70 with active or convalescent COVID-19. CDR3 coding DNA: TGTGCCAGCAGCTTATCCGGAGGTTTCAGCACAGATACGCAGTATTTT. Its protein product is CASSLSGGFSTDTQYF.